The TCR beta chain described here comes from a study of cytomegalovirus exposure and HLA in healthy donors. The germline V gene has CDR1 LNHDA and CDR2 SQIVND (reference sequence). The CDR3 covers 15 residues. Trimming cost V 5 bases and J 2 bases; bases outside gene matches: 3. The PCR used 60 Vbeta and 13 Jbeta primers. The data were produced by immunoSEQ multiplex PCR, yet TCRdb's version contains in-frame clones alone and is incomplete. The sample has approximately 280,000 clones; 75% to 90% are singletons. The chain couples TRBV19 to TRBJ2-7; 13 bases map to TRBD2. The clonotype was recovered from a man between 40 and 49 years old in good health and CMV-seropositive. Sequenced material: PBMCs. Here the CDR3 reads CASSGGTSGAYEQYF. In DNA, the CDR3 is TGTGCCAGTAGTGGGGGGACTAGCGGGGCCTACGAGCAGTACTTC.